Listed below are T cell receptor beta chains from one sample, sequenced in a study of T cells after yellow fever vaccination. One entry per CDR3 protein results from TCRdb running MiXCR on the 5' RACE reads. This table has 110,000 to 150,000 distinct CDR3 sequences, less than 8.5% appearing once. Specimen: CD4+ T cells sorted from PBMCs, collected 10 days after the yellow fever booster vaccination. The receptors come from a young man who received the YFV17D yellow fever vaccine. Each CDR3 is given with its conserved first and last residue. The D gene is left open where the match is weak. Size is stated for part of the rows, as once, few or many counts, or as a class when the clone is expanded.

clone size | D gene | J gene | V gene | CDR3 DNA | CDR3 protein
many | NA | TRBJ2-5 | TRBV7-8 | TGTGCCAGCAGCTTTTTCCCCCCCAGAGAGACCCAGTACTTC | CASSFFPPRETQYF
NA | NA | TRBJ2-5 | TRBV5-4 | TGTGCCAGCAGCCACCCGACAGCCCAAGAGACCCAGTACTTC | CASSHPTAQETQYF
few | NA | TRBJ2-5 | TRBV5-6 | TGTGCCAGCAGCTTGGTCCCGGGAGAGACCCAGTACTTC | CASSLVPGETQYF
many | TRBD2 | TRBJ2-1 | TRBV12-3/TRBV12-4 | TGTGCCAGCAGAGGGACTATAGACGGGAATGAGCAGTTCTTC | CASRGTIDGNEQFF
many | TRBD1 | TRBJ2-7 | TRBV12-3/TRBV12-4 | TGTGCCAGCAGCCCCGGGACAGCCTACTACGAGCAGTACTTC | CASSPGTAYYEQYF
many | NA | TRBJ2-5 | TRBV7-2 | TGTGCCAGCAGCTTACTGGGAGTAAGGGAGACCCAGTACTTC | CASSLLGVRETQYF
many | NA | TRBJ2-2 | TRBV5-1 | TGCGCCACCCAAGGACAGGCCGGGGGTCTGTTTTTT | CATQGQAGGLFF
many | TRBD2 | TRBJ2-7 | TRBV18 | TGTGCCAGCTCACCTTTTAGCGGGAGGGCCTCGGCTCTTTCCTACGAGCAGTACTTC | CASSPFSGRASALSYEQYF
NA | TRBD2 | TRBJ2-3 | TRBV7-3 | TGTGCCAGCAGCTTAATAGCGGGGGGCACAGATACGCAGTATTTT | CASSLIAGGTDTQYF
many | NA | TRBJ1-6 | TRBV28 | TGTGCCAGCAGTTTATATCCAGTCCTCAGCTCCTATAATTCACCCCTCCACTTT | CASSLYPVLSSYNSPLHF
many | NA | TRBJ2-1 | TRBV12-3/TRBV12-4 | TGTGCCAGCAGTTCAGGGCTACCCTACAATGAGCAGTTCTTC | CASSSGLPYNEQFF
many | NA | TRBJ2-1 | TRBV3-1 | TGTGCCAGCAGCCAAGTTGGAGCTAAGCAGTTCTTC | CASSQVGAKQFF
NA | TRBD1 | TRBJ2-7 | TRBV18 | TGTGCCAGCTCACCCGGGACAGGGGGCGAGTACGAGCAGTACTTC | CASSPGTGGEYEQYF
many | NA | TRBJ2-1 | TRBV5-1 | TGCGCCAGCAGCTCCCGGGCCAACAATGAGCAGTTCTTC | CASSSRANNEQFF
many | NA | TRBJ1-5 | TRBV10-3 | TGTGCCATCAGTGGCGAGGGGGATCAGCCCCAGCATTTT | CAISGEGDQPQHF
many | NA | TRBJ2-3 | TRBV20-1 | TGCAGTGCATTAGCGGATACGCAGTATTTT | CSALADTQYF
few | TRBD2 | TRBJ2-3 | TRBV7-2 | TGTGCCAGCAGCTTACCTGTGAGCGGGATCCGCACATATACGCAGTATTTT | CASSLPVSGIRTYTQYF
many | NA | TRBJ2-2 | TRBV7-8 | TGTGCCAGCAGCCCTCAAATGGGGGGCACCGGGGAGCTGTTTTTT | CASSPQMGGTGELFF
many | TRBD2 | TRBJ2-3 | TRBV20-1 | TGCAGTGCTAGAGATTGGACTAGCGGGAGTAGGGGAGATACGCAGTATTTT | CSARDWTSGSRGDTQYF
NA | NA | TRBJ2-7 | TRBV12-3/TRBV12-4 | TGTGCCAGCACCCTTAGGGGGGGGGGACTAATCTACGAGCAGTACTTC | CASTLRGGGLIYEQYF
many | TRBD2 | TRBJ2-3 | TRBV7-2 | TGTGCCAGCAGCTTAACCGGACTAGCGGGCAGCACAGATACGCAGTATTTT | CASSLTGLAGSTDTQYF
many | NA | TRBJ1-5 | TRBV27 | TGTGCCAGCAGTTTTGGCACGGGTAGCAATCAGCCCCAGCATTTT | CASSFGTGSNQPQHF
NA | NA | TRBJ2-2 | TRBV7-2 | TGTGCCAGCAGCTTAGCGCGCGCGGGAACGAACACCGGGGAGCTGTTTTTT | CASSLARAGTNTGELFF
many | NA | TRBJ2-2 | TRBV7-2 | TGTGCCAGCAGCTCGACTCGCCCCTCCGGGGAGCTGTTTTTT | CASSSTRPSGELFF
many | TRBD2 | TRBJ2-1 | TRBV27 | TGTGCCAGCAGTTTATCGGGGACTAGACACAATGAGCAGTTCTTC | CASSLSGTRHNEQFF
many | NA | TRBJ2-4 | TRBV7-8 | TGTGCCAGCAGCCCCAACCGGATGCGGAACATTCAGTACTTC | CASSPNRMRNIQYF
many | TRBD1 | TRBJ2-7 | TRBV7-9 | TGTGCCAGCAGCCCCCGGACAGGGACCTCCTACGAGCAGTACTTC | CASSPRTGTSYEQYF
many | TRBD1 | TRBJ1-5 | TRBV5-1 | TGCGCCAGCAGCCTCAAGCACGACAGGGCGCGCTGGATACAGCCCCAGCATTTT | CASSLKHDRARWIQPQHF
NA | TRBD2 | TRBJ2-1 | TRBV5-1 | TGCGCCAGCAGCTCTAGGACTAGCGGTGTATACAATGAGCAGTTCTTC | CASSSRTSGVYNEQFF
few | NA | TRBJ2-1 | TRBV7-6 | TGTGCCAGCAGCTTTCTTCGACGGGCCACTGACAATGAGCAGTTCTTC | CASSFLRRATDNEQFF
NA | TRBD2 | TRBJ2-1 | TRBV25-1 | TGTGCCAGCAGTGTGAGCGGGAGTCGGAATGAGCAGTTCTTC | CASSVSGSRNEQFF
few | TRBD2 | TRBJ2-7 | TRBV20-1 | TGCAGTGCTCTAAGGACTAGCGGAAGCGAGTCTCGGTACGAGCAGTACTTC | CSALRTSGSESRYEQYF
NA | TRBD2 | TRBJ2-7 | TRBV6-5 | TGTGCCAGCACCGCGGGGGGACTAGCGGGGGAGCAGTACTTC | CASTAGGLAGEQYF
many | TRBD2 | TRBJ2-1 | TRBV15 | TGTGCCACCAGCAGAGGACTAGCGGGATCCTACAATGAGCAGTTCTTC | CATSRGLAGSYNEQFF
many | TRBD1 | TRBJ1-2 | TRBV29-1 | TGCAGCGTTGTCGGGACAGGATCTGGCTACACCTTC | CSVVGTGSGYTF
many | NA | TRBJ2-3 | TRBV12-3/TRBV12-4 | TGTGCCAGCATTCGGAGGGGAGGGGGGACAGATACGCAGTATTTT | CASIRRGGGTDTQYF
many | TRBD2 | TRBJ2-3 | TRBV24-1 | TGTGCCACCAGTGAGCGGGAGGGCCCAACAGATACGCAGTATTTT | CATSEREGPTDTQYF
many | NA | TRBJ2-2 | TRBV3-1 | TGTGCCAGCAGCTTCTTACAGTCTCCTTCCGGGGAGCTGTTTTTT | CASSFLQSPSGELFF
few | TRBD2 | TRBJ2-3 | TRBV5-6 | TGTGCCAGCAGTAGAATTAGCGGGAGGGTCACAGATACGCAGTATTTT | CASSRISGRVTDTQYF
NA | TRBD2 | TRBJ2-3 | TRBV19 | TGTGCCAGTAGTATGAGGTTGGGAGCGGGAGGCACAGATACGCAGTATTTT | CASSMRLGAGGTDTQYF
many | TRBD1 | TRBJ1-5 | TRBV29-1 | TGCAGCGTCAGACAGGGTGGGTATTTACAGCCCCAGCATTTT | CSVRQGGYLQPQHF
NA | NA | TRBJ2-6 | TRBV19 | TGTGCCAGTAGTATACTGGGGCAGGTCCGCTCTGGGGCCAACGTCCTGACTTTC | CASSILGQVRSGANVLTF
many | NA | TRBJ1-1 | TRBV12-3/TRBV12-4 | TGTGCCAGCAATACAGGAACTAACACTGAAGCTTTCTTT | CASNTGTNTEAFF
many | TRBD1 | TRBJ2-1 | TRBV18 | TGTGCCAGCTCACCCCCCGGGACAGGGTGGAACAATGAGCAGTTCTTC | CASSPPGTGWNNEQFF